This T cell receptor beta chain was found in a study of molecular identifiers for immune sequencing clone quantification. The V gene's germline CDR1 is DFQATT and CDR2 SNEGSKA (reference sequence). The junction had 8 bases not matched to a gene; V was cut back by 3 bases and J by 4 bases. The CDR3 spans 14 residues. A CD8+CD4-CCR7+CD45RA+ gate was used to sort naive CD8 T cells. TCRdb ran MiXCR on the PCR reads and lists one entry per CDR3 protein. The sample has 600,000 to 650,000 distinct CDR3 sequences; about 20% are singletons. This clonotype came up a few times. Sequenced sample: naive CD8+ T cells from blood, with Jurkat cell RNA spiked in. Subset denoted: FACS-sorted CD8+CD4-CCR7+CD45RA+ naive T cells. The receptor was derived from a human donor in good health. Some libraries in this study had Jurkat cell RNA spiked in. J is TRBJ1-1 and V is TRBV20-1, with 7 bases fitting TRBD1. CDR3 nucleotides: TGCAGTGCTAGCGACGACAGGGTGGGCACTGAAGCTTTCTTT. It specifies CSASDDRVGTEAFF.